The entry below describes one T cell receptor (beta chain). Its antigen remains unidentified. Within one base of it there is no much larger clone, and no base qualities were kept. The sample is drawn from a study of T-cell reconstitution after alpha-beta-depleted transplantation in children (dated by TCRdb to the mid-2010s). Regarding the study in general: Using TCR repertoire profiling, the study quantitatively followed how T-cell immune reconstitution unfolded in children after TCRalphabeta/CD19-depleted allogeneic hematopoietic cell transplantation.

Results and caveats for the whole study, not just this receptor: About two months after transplant, the apparently early recovery of alphabetaT-cell counts reportedly depended on just several hundred clones that had expanded rapidly and came from non-depleted graft cells. In some patients, the high TCRbeta diversity seen at day 60 was put down to recipient T cells and intrathymic progenitors that had survived conditioning. The frequencies of hyperexpanded clones fell over the following months, and after one year, T-cell counts and TCRbeta diversity were mostly attributed to newly produced T cells.

The treatment or condition label on this specimen signifies: allogeneic hematopoietic cell transplantation with graft depleted of TCRalphabeta T cells and CD19 B cells. The children who served as transplant recipients had been given grafts of TCRalphabeta/CD19-depleted allogeneic hematopoietic cells. The library was obtained by PCR. Data came from an Illumina HiSeq 2500. TCR libraries were prepared with molecular barcoding, using unique molecular identifiers to normalize TCRbeta repertoire quantification. TCRdb applied fastp at Q25 and MiXCR to the public reads, then kept only in-frame beta chains. Every distinct CDR3 protein forms one entry, paired with its most common genes and DNA. The sample table lists hundreds of thousands of distinct CDR3 sequences, roughly 17% of them with a count of one. The top ten hold approximately 28% of the sample. This sequence was found in a boy under two years old who had a stem cell transplant for Wiskott-Aldrich syndrome, so the T cells may come from the graft donor. The source material was PBMCs, mostly from graft donor cells, sampled 360 days after TCRalphabeta/CD19-depleted stem cell transplant.

The DNA sequence is as follows: TGTGCCAGCAGTCGTTACAGGTTAGGCTACGAGCAGTACTTC. It is translated as CASSRYRLGYEQYF. The V and J segments used are TRBV2 and TRBJ2-7, with TRBD1 perhaps the D gene, on 5 matching bases. The germline V gene supplies CDR1 SNHLY and CDR2 FYNNEI. V and J are truncated by 5 bases and 3 bases respectively, leaving an intervening sequence of 14 bases. The CDR3, cysteine through phenylalanine, is 14 amino acids long. Left in the record is the CDR3 DNA by itself, 42 bases read in frame from the first base.